This T cell receptor (beta chain) was documented in a study of siplizumab effects on memory and regulatory T cells. Whole-study results and caveats: A significant reduction in alloreactive sequences traceable to unstimulated CD4+ memory cells was produced by siplizumab.

Clones were sequenced by immunoSEQ multiplex PCR, and TCRdb holds only the in-frame ones, with some missing. The sample lists fewer than 7,500 clones; approximately 34% were seen once. The CDR3 is 15 residues long. V shed 11 bases, J shed 1 base, and the junction held 14 bases outside the gene matches. In germline, CDR1 is MNHEY, CDR2 SMNVEV (reference sequence). This clone showed up just a few times. What it binds is not known. The authors kept the mixed lymphocyte reaction cells in coculture at 37°C for roughly six days. The chain is built from TRBV27 and TRBJ2-7; TRBD2 matches at 7 bases. The clonotype originates from a human donor in good health; the cells came from an allogeneic mixed lymphocyte reaction. The sample comprised CFSE-low (dividing) CD8+ T cells sorted from an allogeneic mixed lymphocyte reaction. CDR3 in DNA: TGTGCCTCCGGGAGGCTCGAATCTTTTTCCTACGAGCAGTACTTC. This encodes CASGRLESFSYEQYF.